This T cell receptor beta chain came from a study of blood T cell repertoires in COVID-19. Only in-frame clones appear in the TCRdb table, and some are missing; sequencing was by immunoSEQ multiplex PCR. The table shows some 350,000 clones, with almost 90% occurring only once. This clone was seen once. Trimming cost V 3 bases and J 4 bases; bases outside gene matches: 10. CDR3 length: 16 residues. Germline loops: CDR1 LNHDA, CDR2 SQIVND (reference sequence). This chain links TRBV19 with TRBJ2-3; TRBD2 matches at 7 bases. The sample consisted of peripheral blood. The TCR sequence derives from a woman in her sixties or seventies with COVID-19, enrolled during active disease. The DNA of the CDR3 is TGTGCCAGTAGTATCGGGAGCGGGGCTGGGGCAGATACGCAGTATTTT. This sequence encodes CASSIGSGAGADTQYF.